This TCR beta chain came from a study of T cells in women clearing cervical HPV infection. Clones were sequenced by immunoSEQ multiplex PCR, and TCRdb holds only the in-frame ones, with some missing. In total, the table holds approximately 33,000 clones. Germline V gene sequence: CDR1 DFQATT, CDR2 SNEGSKA (reference sequence). Trimming shortened V by 6 bases and J by 7 bases, and 8 bases separated the two germline ends. CDR3 length: 10 amino acids. Turning to this clone: What it recognizes is unknown. The read falls 3 residues short of the CDR3 end, and the missing part is taken from the germline J gene.

Study observations and caveats: TRBV6-7 abundance was lower in cases than controls (around 0.1% versus 0.15%).

Material: blood buffy coat. The gene calls are TRBV20-1 and TRBJ2-3, with D hard to call. This TCR derives from a woman aged 18 to 69 with a cervical HPV16 infection that either progressed to CIN3+ or cleared (not recorded which). The CDR3 bases that were read are TGCAGTGCCCAGTTTAATACG. Amino acid sequence: CSAQFNT. The full CDR3 protein is CSAQFNTQYF.